This T cell receptor beta chain was documented in a study of identical twins. Findings and limits, study-wide: A lower insertion count was a feature of abundant cord blood beta clonotypes, with no such feature in memory repertoires.

This clonotype was counted only a few times. Its specificity is not known. Template switching introduced a universal primer site, and the cDNA bore unique molecular identifiers. TCRdb processed the 5' RACE reads anew with MiXCR; each CDR3 protein has one entry. The table includes around 1.7 million distinct CDR3 sequences, less than 40% detected once. Sample: cord blood. The receptor was isolated from a newborn girl in good health.

In DNA form, the CDR3 reads TGTGCCAGCAGCCTAACGGGACTAGTGAACAATGAGCAGTTCTTC. It yields the protein CASSLTGLVNNEQFF. This sequence joins TRBV4-2 and TRBJ2-1; TRBD2 matches at 8 bases. V shed 4 bases and J 5 bases; nucleotides not matched to a gene: 7. In germline, CDR1 is LGHNA, CDR2 YNFKEQ. This CDR3 is 15 amino acids long.